Each of the 28 T cell receptor beta chains below was sequenced from the same sample in a study of cytomegalovirus exposure and HLA in healthy donors. The primer mix had 60 Vbeta and 13 Jbeta primers. Only in-frame clones appear in the TCRdb table, and some are missing; sequencing was by immunoSEQ multiplex PCR. The table lists roughly 140,000 clones, approximately 79% of them singletons. Sequencing was carried out using PBMCs. Receptors originate from a female donor in good health and CMV-seronegative.

Comment on this clone: At one end, the junction sequence differs from germline, possibly due to a read error. The chain recombines TRBV7-9 with TRBJ2-3, with D tentatively TRBD2 (5 bases). This CDR3 contains 14 residues. Per germline, CDR1 SEHNR and CDR2 FQNEAQ (reference sequence). The chain's CDR3 is CASTSQRSIDTQYF. Written as DNA, the CDR3 is TGTGCCAGCACCTCGCAGCGGAGCATAGATACGCAGTATTTT. Based on the CDR3 plus reference TRBV7-9 and TRBJ2-3, the full variable domain is DTGVSQNPRHKITKRGQNVTFRCDPISEHNRLYWYRQTLGQGPEFLTYFQNEAQLEKSRLLSDRFSAERPKGSFSTLEIQRTEQGDSAMYLCASTSQRSIDTQYFGPGTRLTVL.

This clone was observed a handful of times. This rearrangement joins TRBV5-1 to TRBJ2-6; maybe TRBD2 (5 bases). The V end lost 6 bases, the J end lost 0 bases, and 10 bases lay between the germline ends. Germline V gene lookup returns CDR1 SGHRS and CDR2 YFSETQ. This CDR3 is built from 15 residues. CDR3 sequence: CASTPGNSGANVLTF. CDR3 sequence (DNA): TGCGCCAGCACCCCGGGAAACTCTGGGGCCAACGTCCTGACTTTC.

The J gene is TRBJ2-7, the V gene TRBV4-1, with TRBD2 matching 11 bases. CDR3 length: 16 residues. Trimming took 0 bases from V and 4 from J; bases not matched to a gene: 5. From germline, CDR1 is MGHRA and CDR2 YSYEKL. The DNA of the CDR3 is TGCGCCAGCAGCCAAGAAATAGCGGGAGGGGGGTACGAGCAGTACTTC. This codes for CASSQEIAGGGYEQYF.

V gene TRBV7-6 combines with J gene TRBJ2-2; tentatively, D is TRBD1 (6 bases). This CDR3 comprises 14 residues. Germline V gene data show CDR1 as SGHVS and CDR2 as FNYEAQ. The V end was cut by 5 bases, the J end by 1 base, with 8 bases between. The CDR3 loop reads CASSRQENTGELFF. CDR3 coding DNA: TGTGCCAGCAGCCGACAGGAGAACACCGGGGAGCTGTTTTTT.

The V gene is TRBV29-1, the J gene TRBJ1-5, with 8 bases fitting TRBD1. Germline CDR1 and CDR2: SQVTM and ANQGSEA. V trimming: 2 bases; J trimming: 7 bases; junction bases outside the gene matches: 4. There are 13 residues in the CDR3. The CDR3 bases are TGCAGCGTTGAATTACAGGGGGGACAGCCCCAGCATTTT. Translation: CSVELQGGQPQHF.

This clone was detected only a few times. The chain has TRBV6-1 and TRBJ2-7; TRBD1 might be the D (6 bases). V was trimmed by 5 bases and J by 6 bases, leaving 14 bases between them. CDR1 MNHNS and CDR2 SASEGT come from the germline V gene. CDR3 length equals 13 residues. CDR3 region: CASSPPGQGEQYF. The CDR3 DNA follows: TGTGCCAGCAGTCCGCCGGGACAAGGCGAGCAGTACTTC.

This clone came up once. This chain joins TRBV7-6 and TRBJ2-3; maybe TRBD2 (6 bases). With 1 base removed from V and 3 bases from J, the gap between germline ends came to 14 bases. Looked up from germline, CDR1 is SGHVS and CDR2 is FNYEAQ. This CDR3 spans 16 amino acids. CDR3 protein: CASSLGLGSSTDTQYF. Written as DNA, the CDR3 is TGTGCCAGCAGCTTAGGGCTCGGGAGTAGTACAGATACGCAGTATTTT.

This clone was picked up a small number of times. J is TRBJ2-5 and V is TRBV28; 7 nucleotides align to TRBD1. The CDR3 contains 14 residues. Looked up from germline, CDR1 is MDHEN and CDR2 is SYDVKM. J lost 5 bases, V lost 7 bases, and 10 bases had no gene match. The CDR3 loop is CASKGAQGPETQYF. The DNA of the CDR3 is TGTGCCAGCAAGGGGGCACAGGGTCCTGAGACCCAGTACTTC.

J is TRBJ2-7 and V is TRBV28; 7 bases are shared with TRBD1. J gave up 4 bases and V 2 bases, and 5 bases lay outside the gene matches. CDR1 is MDHEN and CDR2 is SYDVKM in the germline V gene. The CDR3 sequence is 14 residues long. CDR3 loop: CASSLDQGVYEQYF. The CDR3 DNA is TGTGCCAGCAGTTTAGACCAGGGGGTGTACGAGCAGTACTTC.

This clone has a single count. The chain has TRBV5-4 and TRBJ1-2; 10 bases agree with TRBD1. Trimming at V came to 4 bases and at J to 8 bases, leaving 8 bases not matched to a gene. Germline values: CDR1 SGHNT, CDR2 YYREEE (reference sequence). This CDR3 has 14 residues. The CDR3 here is CASSPWTGGAGYTF. For the CDR3, the DNA is TGTGCCAGCAGCCCGTGGACAGGGGGGGCGGGCTACACCTTC. Together with reference TRBV5-4 and TRBJ1-2, the CDR3 gives the full variable domain: ETGVTQSPTHLIKTRGQQVTLRCSSQSGHNTVSWYQQALGQGPQFIFQYYREEENGRGNFPPRFSGLQFPNYSSELNVNALELDDSALYLCASSPWTGGAGYTFGSGTRLTVV.

The rearrangement joins TRBV29-1 to TRBJ1-1; tentative D call: TRBD1 (5 bases). V lost 4 bases and J lost 0, with 9 bases in between. Germline CDR1 SQVTM, CDR2 ANQGSEA. The CDR3 has 13 residues. The CDR3 region has the DNA TGCAGCGTTGGGGGGGTCATGAACACTGAAGCTTTCTTT. It is translated as CSVGGVMNTEAFF.

In this sample, this clone turned up once. The CDR3: CAITSTGHNEQFF. Here the CDR3 DNA reads TGTGCCATAACTAGCACCGGCCACAATGAGCAGTTCTTC. This chain joins TRBV28 and TRBJ2-1, with D perhaps TRBD2 (6 bases). The ends were cut back, 10 bases at V and 5 bases at J, with 15 bases in the middle. Per the germline V gene, CDR1 is MDHEN and CDR2 is SYDVKM. The CDR3 has 13 residues.

This chain links TRBV5-4 with TRBJ2-7; D is perhaps TRBD1 (5 bases). The CDR3 runs to 15 residues. V lost 0 bases to trimming and J lost 6 bases, with 16 bases between them. Germline V gene lookup returns CDR1 SGHNT and CDR2 YYREEE (reference sequence). The CDR3 region has the DNA TGTGCCAGCAGCTTGGGGGGCACCACAGGTGGCGAGCAGTACTTC. Translated: CASSLGGTTGGEQYF. Based on the CDR3 plus reference TRBV5-4 and TRBJ2-7, the full variable domain is ETGVTQSPTHLIKTRGQQVTLRCSSQSGHNTVSWYQQALGQGPQFIFQYYREEENGRGNFPPRFSGLQFPNYSSELNVNALELDDSALYLCASSLGGTTGGEQYFGPGTRLTVT.

The chain combines TRBV5-8 with TRBJ1-2; no firm D call. The germline V and J ends were trimmed by 7 bases and 7 bases, with 5 bases remaining between them. CDR3 length equals 9 residues. Germline V gene lookup returns CDR1 SGHTS and CDR2 YDEGEE. In DNA form, the CDR3 reads TGTGCCAGCCCGAGTGGCTACACCTTC. Translating gives CASPSGYTF.

V gene TRBV28 combines with J gene TRBJ1-5; 7 bases match TRBD1. CDR3 size: 14 residues. Unmatched junction bases numbered 4, after V lost 2 bases and J lost 6 bases. CDR1 and CDR2 (germline): MDHEN, SYDVKM. CDR3 sequence: CASSLGTEPQPQHF. CDR3 in DNA: TGTGCCAGCAGTTTAGGGACAGAACCTCAGCCCCAGCATTTT.

This clone was counted once. This chain joins TRBV27 and TRBJ1-1; a possible D gene is TRBD1 (5 bases). This CDR3 is built from 15 residues. V gave up 3 bases and J gave up 0 bases, with 11 bases separating them. CDR1 is MNHEY and CDR2 is SMNVEV in the germline V gene (reference sequence). The CDR3 loop is CASSLRQPLNTEAFF. DNA of the CDR3: TGTGCCAGCAGTTTGAGACAGCCTTTGAACACTGAAGCTTTCTTT.

The J gene is TRBJ1-2, the V gene TRBV19; the D gene is possibly TRBD1 (6 bases). CDR1 and CDR2 from the germline V gene are LNHDA and SQIVND (reference sequence). This CDR3 spans 13 amino acids. V gave up 4 bases and J gave up 3 bases, with 9 bases separating them. The CDR3 loop is CASSTGHYYGYTF. The CDR3 DNA is TGTGCCAGTAGTACGGGACACTACTATGGCTACACCTTC.

This rearrangement joins TRBV6-1 to TRBJ1-2; D call uncertain. The CDR3 runs to 12 residues. Germline V gene sequence: CDR1 MNHNS, CDR2 SASEGT. The V end was cut by 2 bases, the J end by 5 bases, with 6 bases between. CDR3 DNA sequence: TGTGCCAGCAGTGAAAGCACTTATGGCTACACCTTC. Amino acids: CASSESTYGYTF.

This clone was seen more than once but under ten times. The V call is TRBV9, the J call TRBJ2-1, with 9 bases identical to TRBD2. Losses at the gene ends were 3 bases for V and 4 bases for J; bases not matched to a gene: 5. Per germline, CDR1 SGDLS and CDR2 YYNGEE. This CDR3 has 15 amino acids. The CDR3 DNA sequence: TGTGCCAGCAGCGAGGCGGGAGGGCCATACAATGAGCAGTTCTTC. It yields the protein CASSEAGGPYNEQFF.

The CDR3 bases are TGCGCCAGCAGCATAACCGGGACTAGTGCCGGGGAGCTGTTTTTT. The encoded protein is CASSITGTSAGELFF. The chain uses TRBV5-1 and TRBJ2-2; 8 bases match TRBD2. Germline V gene sequence: CDR1 SGHRS, CDR2 YFSETQ. After removal of 4 bases from V and 6 bases from J, the junction contained 8 bases not matched to a gene. The CDR3 is 15 residues long. The full variable domain, completed using reference TRBV5-1 and TRBJ2-2, is KAGVTQTPRYLIKTRGQQVTLSCSPISGHRSVSWYQQTPGQGLQFLFEYFSETQRNKGNFPGRFSGRQFSNSRSEMNVSTLELGDSALYLCASSITGTSAGELFFGEGSRLTVL.

The rearrangement uses TRBV9 and TRBJ2-1, with 10 bases identical to TRBD2. Germline V gene sequence: CDR1 SGDLS, CDR2 YYNGEE. This CDR3 has 15 residues. Trimming removed 4 bases from V and 0 bases from J; junction bases left unmatched: 1. In DNA, the CDR3 is TGTGCCAGCAGCAGCGGGAGGGTCTCCTACAATGAGCAGTTCTTC. As protein: CASSSGRVSYNEQFF.

V is TRBV5-1 and J is TRBJ1-1; 7 nucleotides match TRBD1. The CDR3 length is 14 residues. With 4 bases clipped from V and 1 base from J, the junction kept 4 bases outside the gene matches. Germline V gene lookup returns CDR1 SGHRS and CDR2 YFSETQ. The CDR3 sequence: CASSQTGANTEAFF. As DNA, the CDR3 is TGCGCCAGCAGCCAAACAGGGGCGAACACTGAAGCTTTCTTT.

The J gene is TRBJ1-5, the V gene TRBV29-1; TRBD1 aligns across 9 bases. The length of the CDR3 is 14 residues. J gave up 4 bases and V 5 bases, and 6 bases lay outside the gene matches. In germline, CDR1 is SQVTM, CDR2 ANQGSEA. The CDR3 here is CSVKQGAGNQPQHF. The CDR3 DNA sequence: TGCAGCGTTAAACAGGGGGCAGGGAATCAGCCCCAGCATTTT. Combining the CDR3 with reference TRBV29-1 and TRBJ1-5 gives the whole variable domain SAVISQKPSRDICQRGTSLTIQCQVDSQVTMMFWYRQQPGQSLTLIATANQGSEATYESGFVIDKFPISRPNLTFSTLTVSNMSPEDSSIYLCSVKQGAGNQPQHFGDGTRLSIL.

This clone came up once. The chain employs TRBV29-1 and TRBJ2-2; TRBD1 aligns across 8 bases. V lost 2 bases to trimming and J lost 5 bases; unmatched junction nucleotides: 10. From germline, CDR1 is SQVTM and CDR2 ANQGSEA. The CDR3 covers 16 residues. The DNA for the CDR3 is TGCAGCGTTGAATCTGCGGACAGGGTAAAGACCGGGGAGCTGTTTTTT. Translating gives CSVESADRVKTGELFF.

This rearrangement joins TRBV4-1 to TRBJ2-7; D is possibly TRBD1 (5 bases). Trimming left V 7 bases short and J 0 bases short, with 16 bases between. The CDR3 consists of 15 residues. CDR1 is MGHRA and CDR2 is YSYEKL in the germline V gene. For the CDR3, the DNA is TGCGCCAGCACCCTAGAGGACAATCTCTCCTACGAGCAGTACTTC. This encodes CASTLEDNLSYEQYF.

For the CDR3, the DNA is TGTGCCGCGCTAGTTGGTGATACGCAGTATTTT. This encodes CAALVGDTQYF. V gene TRBV6-5 combines with J gene TRBJ2-3; D unresolved. Germline CDR1 is MNHEY and CDR2 is SVGAGI. V was shortened by 11 bases and J by 6 bases, with 12 bases between the two germline ends. The CDR3 has 11 amino acids.

J is TRBJ2-7 and V is TRBV19; the D gene is possibly TRBD2 (6 bases). Trimming left V 8 bases short and J 4 bases short, with 12 bases between. The CDR3 has 12 residues. Per germline, CDR1 LNHDA and CDR2 SQIVND (reference sequence). The CDR3 DNA sequence: TGTGCCAGTGCGGGACGGGGGTACGAGCAGTACTTC. Translation gives CASAGRGYEQYF. The full variable domain, in which reference TRBV19 and TRBJ2-7 provide the parts outside the CDR3, is DGGITQSPKYLFRKEGQNVTLSCEQNLNHDAMYWYRQDPGQGLRLIYYSQIVNDFQKGDIAEGYSVSREKKESFPLTVTSAQKNPTAFYLCASAGRGYEQYFGPGTRLTVT.

The rearrangement links TRBV6-1 to TRBJ2-7; 8 positions match TRBD1. V was clipped by 8 bases and J by 3 bases; unmatched bases: 12. Germline V gives CDR1 MNHNS, CDR2 SASEGT. The CDR3 totals 15 residues. CDR3 DNA: TGTGCCAGCTGCAGGGGGCTACTTACGGACTACGAGCAGTACTTC. Protein product: CASCRGLLTDYEQYF.